The T cell receptor (beta chain) under discussion was sequenced for a study of cytomegalovirus exposure and HLA in healthy donors. Study-wide results and limits: In a later analysis, at a false discovery rate of 0.05, about 15,000 TCR beta sequences were associated with HLA alleles. The authors excluded some V segments, including TRBV6-2 and TRBV6-3, as indistinguishable. A later analysis reportedly identified an Asian-associated ancestry cluster as carrying fewer N-insertions than the approximately 670-donor mean.

The germline V and J ends were trimmed by 7 bases and 4 bases, with 15 bases remaining between them. The CDR3 contains 14 residues. Germline V lookup: CDR1 WSHSY, CDR2 SAAADI. A note on this clone: Its antigen is currently unknown.

The PCR had 60 Vbeta and 13 Jbeta primers. Assay used: immunoSEQ multiplex PCR; TCRdb lists only in-frame clones, some missing. The table lists some 140,000 clones, over 60% of them singletons. The sequencing input was PBMCs. The receptor was isolated from a woman aged 55 to 70 in good health and CMV-seronegative. The chain combines TRBV10-2 with TRBJ2-3, with D perhaps matching TRBD2 (5 bases). The CDR3 DNA is TGCGCCAGCAAGGTGAGCGGTGAGGCAGATACGCAGTATTTT. This sequence encodes CASKVSGEADTQYF.